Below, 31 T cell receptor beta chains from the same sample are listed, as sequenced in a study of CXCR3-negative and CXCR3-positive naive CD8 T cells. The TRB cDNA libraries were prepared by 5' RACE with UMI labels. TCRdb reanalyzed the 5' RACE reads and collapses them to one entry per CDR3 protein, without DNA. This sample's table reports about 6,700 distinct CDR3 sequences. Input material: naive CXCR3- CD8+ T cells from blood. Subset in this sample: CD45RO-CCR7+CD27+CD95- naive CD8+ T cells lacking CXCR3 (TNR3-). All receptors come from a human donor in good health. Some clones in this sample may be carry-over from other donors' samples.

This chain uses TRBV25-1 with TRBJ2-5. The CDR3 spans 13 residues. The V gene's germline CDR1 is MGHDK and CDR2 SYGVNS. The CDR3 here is CASSEIGDETQYF. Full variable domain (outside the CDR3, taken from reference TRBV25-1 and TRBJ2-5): EADIYQTPRYLVIGTGKKITLECSQTMGHDKMYWYQQDPGMELHLIHYSYGVNSTEKGDLSSESTVSRIRTEHFPLTLESARPSHTSQYLCASSEIGDETQYFGPGTRLLVL.

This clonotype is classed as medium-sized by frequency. CDR3 amino acids: CASSLGARGYTF. The genes are TRBV7-9 and TRBJ1-2. The CDR3 has 12 residues. Germline lookup yields CDR1 SEHNR and CDR2 FQNEAQ (reference sequence).

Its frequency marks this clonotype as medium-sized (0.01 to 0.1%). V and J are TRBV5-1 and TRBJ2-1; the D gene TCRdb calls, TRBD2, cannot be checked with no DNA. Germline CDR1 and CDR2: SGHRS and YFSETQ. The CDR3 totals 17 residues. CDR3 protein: CASSLGLAGGPYNEQFF. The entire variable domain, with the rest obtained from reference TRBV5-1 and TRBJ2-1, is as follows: KAGVTQTPRYLIKTRGQQVTLSCSPISGHRSVSWYQQTPGQGLQFLFEYFSETQRNKGNFPGRFSGRQFSNSRSEMNVSTLELGDSALYLCASSLGLAGGPYNEQFFGPGTRLTVL.

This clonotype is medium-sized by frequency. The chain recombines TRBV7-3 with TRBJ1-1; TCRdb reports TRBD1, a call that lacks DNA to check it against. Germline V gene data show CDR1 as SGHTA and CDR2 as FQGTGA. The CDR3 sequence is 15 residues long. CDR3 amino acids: CASSPSTDPGAEAFF.

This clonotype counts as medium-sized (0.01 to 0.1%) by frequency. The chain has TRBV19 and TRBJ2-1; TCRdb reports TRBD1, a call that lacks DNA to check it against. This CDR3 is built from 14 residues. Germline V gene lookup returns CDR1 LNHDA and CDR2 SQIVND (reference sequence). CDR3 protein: CASSIGTGYNEQFF. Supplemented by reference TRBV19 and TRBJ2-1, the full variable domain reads DGGITQSPKYLFRKEGQNVTLSCEQNLNHDAMYWYRQDPGQGLRLIYYSQIVNDFQKGDIAEGYSVSREKKESFPLTVTSAQKNPTAFYLCASSIGTGYNEQFFGPGTRLTVL.

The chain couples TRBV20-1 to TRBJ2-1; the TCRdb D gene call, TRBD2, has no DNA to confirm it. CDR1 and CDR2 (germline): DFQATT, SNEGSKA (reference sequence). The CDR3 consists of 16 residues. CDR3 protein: CSARYSGLATYNEQFF.

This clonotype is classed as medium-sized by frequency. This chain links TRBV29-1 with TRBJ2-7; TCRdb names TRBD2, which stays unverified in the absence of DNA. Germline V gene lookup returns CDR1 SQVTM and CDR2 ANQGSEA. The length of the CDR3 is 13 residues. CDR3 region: CSVEVGESYEQYF.

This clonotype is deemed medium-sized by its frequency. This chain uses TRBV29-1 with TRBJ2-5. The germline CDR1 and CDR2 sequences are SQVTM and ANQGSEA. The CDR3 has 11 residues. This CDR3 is CSVVHQETQYF.

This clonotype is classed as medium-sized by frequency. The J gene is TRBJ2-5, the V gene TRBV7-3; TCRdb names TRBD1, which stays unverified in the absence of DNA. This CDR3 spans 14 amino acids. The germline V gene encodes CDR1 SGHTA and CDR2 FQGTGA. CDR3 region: CASSLRGSEETQYF. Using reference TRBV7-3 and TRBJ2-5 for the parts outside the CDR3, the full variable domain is GAGVSQTPSNKVTEKGKYVELRCDPISGHTALYWYRQSLGQGPEFLIYFQGTGAADDSGLPNDRFFAVRPEGSVSTLKIQRTERGDSAVYLCASSLRGSEETQYFGPGTRLLVL.

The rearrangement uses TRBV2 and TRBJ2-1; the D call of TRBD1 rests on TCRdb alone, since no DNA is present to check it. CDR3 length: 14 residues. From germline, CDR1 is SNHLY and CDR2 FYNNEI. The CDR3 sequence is CASSARDSTREQFF.

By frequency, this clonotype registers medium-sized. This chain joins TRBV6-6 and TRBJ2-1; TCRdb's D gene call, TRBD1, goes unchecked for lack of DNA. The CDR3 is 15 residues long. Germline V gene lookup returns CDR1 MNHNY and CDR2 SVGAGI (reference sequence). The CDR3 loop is CASSHGAGKNNEQFF.

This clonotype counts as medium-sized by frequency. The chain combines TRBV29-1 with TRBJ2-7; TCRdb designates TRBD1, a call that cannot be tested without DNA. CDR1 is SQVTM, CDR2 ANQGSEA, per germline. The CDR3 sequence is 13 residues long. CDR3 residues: CSVAGTGFYEQYF.

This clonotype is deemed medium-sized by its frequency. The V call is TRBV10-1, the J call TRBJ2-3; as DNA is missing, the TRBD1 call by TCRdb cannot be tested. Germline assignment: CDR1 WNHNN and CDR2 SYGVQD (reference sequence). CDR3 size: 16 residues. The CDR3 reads CASSADRGDGTDTQYF.

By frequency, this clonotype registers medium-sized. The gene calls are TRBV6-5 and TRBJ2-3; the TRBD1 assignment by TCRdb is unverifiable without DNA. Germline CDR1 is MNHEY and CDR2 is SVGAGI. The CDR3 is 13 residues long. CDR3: CASSETGRDTQYF.

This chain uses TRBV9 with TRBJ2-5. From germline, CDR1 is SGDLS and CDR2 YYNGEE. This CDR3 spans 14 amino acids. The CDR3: CASSGTGSLETQYF.

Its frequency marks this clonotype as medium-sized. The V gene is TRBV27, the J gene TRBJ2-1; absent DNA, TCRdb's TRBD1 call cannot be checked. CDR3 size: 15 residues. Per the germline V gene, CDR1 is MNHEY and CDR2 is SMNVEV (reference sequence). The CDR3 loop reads CASSAPPPTYNEQFF.

CDR3 protein: CASSYYLRDTSYEQYF. The chain employs TRBV6-2 or TRBV6-3 and TRBJ2-7; TCRdb names TRBD1, which stays unverified in the absence of DNA. The CDR3 has 16 residues. The V gene's germline CDR1 is MNHEY and CDR2 SVGEGT.

The CDR3 loop is CSVRPGTDHEQYF. J is TRBJ2-7 and V is TRBV29-1; TCRdb gives TRBD1 as the D gene, but with no DNA this cannot be confirmed. Germline V gene lookup returns CDR1 SQVTM and CDR2 ANQGSEA. CDR3 length: 13 amino acids.

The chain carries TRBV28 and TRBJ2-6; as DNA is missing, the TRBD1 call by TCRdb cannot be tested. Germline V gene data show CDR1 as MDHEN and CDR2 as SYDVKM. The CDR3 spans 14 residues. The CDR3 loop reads CASSRQLPLRVLTF.

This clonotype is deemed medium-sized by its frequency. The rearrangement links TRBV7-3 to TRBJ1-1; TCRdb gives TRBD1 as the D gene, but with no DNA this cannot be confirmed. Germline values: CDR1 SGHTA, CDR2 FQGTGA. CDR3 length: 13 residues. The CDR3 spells CASSLTGAEEAFF. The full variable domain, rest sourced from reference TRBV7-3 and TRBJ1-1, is GAGVSQTPSNKVTEKGKYVELRCDPISGHTALYWYRQSLGQGPEFLIYFQGTGAADDSGLPNDRFFAVRPEGSVSTLKIQRTERGDSAVYLCASSLTGAEEAFFGQGTRLTVV.

The CDR3 here is CSVEDHAVASYNEQFF. The chain couples TRBV29-1 to TRBJ2-1; the TRBD1 assignment by TCRdb is unverifiable without DNA. The V gene's germline CDR1 is SQVTM and CDR2 ANQGSEA. This CDR3 comprises 16 residues.

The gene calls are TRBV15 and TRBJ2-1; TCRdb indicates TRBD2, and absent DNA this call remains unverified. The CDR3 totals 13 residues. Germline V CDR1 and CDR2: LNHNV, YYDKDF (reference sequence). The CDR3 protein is CATSGTSYNEQFF. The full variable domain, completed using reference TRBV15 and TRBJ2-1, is DAMVIQNPRYQVTQFGKPVTLSCSQTLNHNVMYWYQQKSSQAPKLLFHYYDKDFNNEADTPDNFQSRRPNTSFCFLDIRSPGLGDTAMYLCATSGTSYNEQFFGPGTRLTVL.

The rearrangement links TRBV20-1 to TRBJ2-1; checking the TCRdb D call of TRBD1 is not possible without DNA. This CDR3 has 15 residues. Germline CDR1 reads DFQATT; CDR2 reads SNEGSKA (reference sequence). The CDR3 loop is CSARARALGGYEQFF.

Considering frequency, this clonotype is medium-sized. The CDR3 loop is CASSSSTNTGELFF. This chain joins TRBV7-7 and TRBJ2-2. The germline CDR1 and CDR2 sequences are SSHAT and FNYEAQ (reference sequence). The CDR3 sequence is 14 residues long. The full variable domain, rest sourced from reference TRBV7-7 and TRBJ2-2, is GAGVSQSPRYKVTKRGQDVTLRCDPISSHATLYWYQQALGQGPEFLTYFNYEAQPDKSGLPSDRFSAERPEGSISTLTIQRTEQRDSAMYRCASSSSTNTGELFFGEGSRLTVL.

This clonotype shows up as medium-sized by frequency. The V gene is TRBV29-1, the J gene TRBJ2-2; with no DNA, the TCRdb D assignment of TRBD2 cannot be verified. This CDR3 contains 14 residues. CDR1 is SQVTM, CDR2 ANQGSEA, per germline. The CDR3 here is CSVVGLGRPGELFF.

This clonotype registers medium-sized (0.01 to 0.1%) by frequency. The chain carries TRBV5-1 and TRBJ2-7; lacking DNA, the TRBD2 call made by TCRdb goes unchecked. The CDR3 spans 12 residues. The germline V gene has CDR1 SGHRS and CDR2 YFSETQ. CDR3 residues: CASRTGTNEQYF.

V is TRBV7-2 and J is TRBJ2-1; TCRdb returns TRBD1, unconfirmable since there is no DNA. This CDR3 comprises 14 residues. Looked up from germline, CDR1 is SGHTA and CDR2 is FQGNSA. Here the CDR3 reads CASSPHPGYNEQFF.

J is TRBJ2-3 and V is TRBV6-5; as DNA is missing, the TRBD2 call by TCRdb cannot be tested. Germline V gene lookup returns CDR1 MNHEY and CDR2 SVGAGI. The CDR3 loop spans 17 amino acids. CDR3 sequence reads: CASSSLGLAGFTDTQYF.

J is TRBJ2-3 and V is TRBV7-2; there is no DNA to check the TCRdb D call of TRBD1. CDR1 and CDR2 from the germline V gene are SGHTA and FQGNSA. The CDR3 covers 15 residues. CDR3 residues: CASSTVTGSTDTQYF.

CDR3 protein: CSVMGVPYNYGYTF. The chain joins TRBV29-1 to TRBJ1-2; TCRdb names TRBD1, which stays unverified in the absence of DNA. This CDR3 has 14 amino acids. Germline V CDR1 and CDR2: SQVTM, ANQGSEA.

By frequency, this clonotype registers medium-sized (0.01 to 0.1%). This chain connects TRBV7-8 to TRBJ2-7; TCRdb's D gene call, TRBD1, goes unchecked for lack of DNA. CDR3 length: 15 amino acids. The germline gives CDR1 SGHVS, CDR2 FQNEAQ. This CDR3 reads CASSAGQGSSYEQYF.